This T cell receptor beta chain was observed in a study of Ad26.COV2.S vaccination and SARS-CoV-2 variants. Study details: Dosing was one shot or two shots 56 days apart. General study results and limits: Placebo recipients trailed vaccine recipients in spike-specific TCR breadth.

The treatment denotes: 15 to 20 received Ad26.COV2.S at low or high dose, single or two shots; five or six received placebo; per-sample allocation not given. Sample collection was performed on day 63 after the first vaccine or placebo injection. Generated by immunoSEQ multiplex PCR, the TCRdb table keeps only in-frame clones and is missing some. The repertoire holds some 480,000 clones, with around 90% as singletons. With regard to this clone: Its cognate antigen is unknown.

Germline V gene data show CDR1 as KGHDR and CDR2 as SFDVKD. V was pared by 7 bases and J by 10 bases, with 17 bases of the junction left unmatched. This CDR3 contains 18 residues. The receptor comes from a person aged 18-60 years who received the Ad26.COV2.S COVID-19 vaccine or a placebo. This chain links TRBV24-1 with TRBJ2-1; 14 nucleotides agree with TRBD2. The source material was peripheral blood, sampled in a trial of Ad26.COV2.S vaccine versus placebo. This chain's CDR3 is CATRAPPGLAGVSDEQFF. The CDR3 nucleotides are TGTGCCACCAGAGCCCCCCCGGGACTAGCGGGAGTCTCGGACGAGCAGTTCTTC.